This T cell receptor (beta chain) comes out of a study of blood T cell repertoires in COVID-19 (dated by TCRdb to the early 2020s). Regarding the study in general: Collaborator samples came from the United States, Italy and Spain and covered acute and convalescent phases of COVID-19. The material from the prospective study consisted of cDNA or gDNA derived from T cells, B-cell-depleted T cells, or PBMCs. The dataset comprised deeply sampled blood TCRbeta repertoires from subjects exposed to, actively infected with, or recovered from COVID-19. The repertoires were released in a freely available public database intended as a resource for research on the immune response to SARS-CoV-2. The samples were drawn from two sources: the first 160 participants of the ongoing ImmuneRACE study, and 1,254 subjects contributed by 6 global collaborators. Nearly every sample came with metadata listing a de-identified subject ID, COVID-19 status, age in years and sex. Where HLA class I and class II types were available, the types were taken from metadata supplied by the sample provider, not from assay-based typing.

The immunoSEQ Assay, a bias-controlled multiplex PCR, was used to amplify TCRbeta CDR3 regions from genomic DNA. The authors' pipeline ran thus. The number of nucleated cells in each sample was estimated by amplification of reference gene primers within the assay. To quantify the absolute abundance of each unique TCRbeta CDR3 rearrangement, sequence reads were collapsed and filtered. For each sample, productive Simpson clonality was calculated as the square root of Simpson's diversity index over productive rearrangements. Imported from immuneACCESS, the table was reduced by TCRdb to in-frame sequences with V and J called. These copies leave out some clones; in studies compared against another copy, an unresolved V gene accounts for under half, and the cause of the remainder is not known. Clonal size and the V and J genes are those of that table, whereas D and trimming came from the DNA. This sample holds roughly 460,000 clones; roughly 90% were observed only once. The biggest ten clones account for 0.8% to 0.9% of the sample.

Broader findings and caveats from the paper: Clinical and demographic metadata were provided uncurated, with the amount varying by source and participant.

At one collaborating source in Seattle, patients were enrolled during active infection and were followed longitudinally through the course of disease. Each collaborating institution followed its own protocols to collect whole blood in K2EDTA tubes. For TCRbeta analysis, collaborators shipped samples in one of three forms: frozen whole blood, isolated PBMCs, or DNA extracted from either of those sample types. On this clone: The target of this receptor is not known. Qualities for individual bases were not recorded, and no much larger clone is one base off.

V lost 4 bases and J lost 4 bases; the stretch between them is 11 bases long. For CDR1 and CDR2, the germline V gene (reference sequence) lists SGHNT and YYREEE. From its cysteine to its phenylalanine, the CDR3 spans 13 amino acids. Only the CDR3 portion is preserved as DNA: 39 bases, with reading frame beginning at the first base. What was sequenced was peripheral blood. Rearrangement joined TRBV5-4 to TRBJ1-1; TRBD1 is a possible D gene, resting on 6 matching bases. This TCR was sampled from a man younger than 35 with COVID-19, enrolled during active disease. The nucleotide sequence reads TGTGCCAGCAGCCTACAGGGAACCACTGAAGCTTTCTTT. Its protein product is CASSLQGTTEAFF.